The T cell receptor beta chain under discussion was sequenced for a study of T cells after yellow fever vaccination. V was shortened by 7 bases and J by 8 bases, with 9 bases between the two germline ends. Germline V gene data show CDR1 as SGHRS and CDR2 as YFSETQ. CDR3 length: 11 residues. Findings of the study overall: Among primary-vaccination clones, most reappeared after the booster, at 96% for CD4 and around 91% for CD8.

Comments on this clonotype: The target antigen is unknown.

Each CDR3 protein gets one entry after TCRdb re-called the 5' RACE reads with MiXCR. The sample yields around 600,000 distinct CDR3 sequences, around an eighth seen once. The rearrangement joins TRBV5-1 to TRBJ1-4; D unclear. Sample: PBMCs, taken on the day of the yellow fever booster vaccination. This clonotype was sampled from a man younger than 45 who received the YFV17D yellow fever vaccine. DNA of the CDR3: TGCGCCAGCCGAGAGGCGGAAAAACTGTTTTTT. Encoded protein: CASREAEKLFF. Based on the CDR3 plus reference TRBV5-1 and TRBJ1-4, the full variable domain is KAGVTQTPRYLIKTRGQQVTLSCSPISGHRSVSWYQQTPGQGLQFLFEYFSETQRNKGNFPGRFSGRQFSNSRSEMNVSTLELGDSALYLCASREAEKLFFGSGTQLSVL.